Listed below are T cell receptor beta chains from one sample, sequenced in a study of T cell repertoires in cytomegalovirus infection. Antigens for these TCRs are unknown. TCRdb ran MiXCR on the reads and lists one entry per CDR3 protein. Of under 150,000 distinct CDR3 sequences listed, 20% to 30% are singletons. Sequenced sample: PBMCs, sequenced either directly or after in vitro stimulation (not recorded which). The receptors shown here come from a human donor in good health (CMV status not recorded). Some clones in this sample may be carry-over from other donors' samples. Each CDR3 is given with its conserved first and last residue. A D gene is named only where the DNA matches it firmly. Size tells how often a clone was seen (once, few, many) or the class of an expanded clone, and some rows leave it out.

J | V | D | size | CDR3 | DNA
TRBJ2-1 | TRBV29-1 | TRBD1 | - | CSVDRQGAVYNEQFF | TGCAGCGTTGACAGACAGGGAGCGGTCTACAATGAGCAGTTCTTC
TRBJ2-1 | TRBV6-2/TRBV6-3 | TRBD2 | - | CASSYRASGRGEQFF | TGTGCCAGCAGTTATCGGGCTAGCGGGAGAGGTGAGCAGTTCTTC
TRBJ2-3 | TRBV7-2 | TRBD2 | many | CASSLDLAGVSDTQYF | TGTGCCAGCAGCTTAGACCTAGCGGGAGTTTCAGATACGCAGTATTTT
TRBJ2-1 | TRBV7-2 | TRBD2 | many | CASSPGTSGAWGEQFF | TGTGCCAGCAGCCCCGGGACTAGCGGGGCCTGGGGTGAGCAGTTCTTC
TRBJ2-2 | TRBV7-6 | - | many | CASSLGSQGLPGELFF | TGTGCCAGCAGCTTAGGTTCGCAGGGCCTACCCGGGGAGCTGTTTTTT
TRBJ2-5 | TRBV7-2 | TRBD2 | many | CASSSGLAGGPGMETQYF | TGTGCCAGCAGCTCGGGACTAGCGGGAGGACCCGGAATGGAGACCCAGTACTTC
TRBJ1-5 | TRBV6-2/TRBV6-3 | - | - | CASSQGVAGPPQHF | TGTGCCAGCAGCCAGGGAGTTGCGGGGCCGCCCCAGCATTTT
TRBJ2-1 | TRBV20-1 | TRBD2 | few | CSLQRSGVYNEQFF | TGCAGTTTGCAGCGGAGCGGGGTTTACAATGAGCAGTTCTTC
TRBJ2-1 | TRBV20-1 | TRBD2 | many | CSARDYPYGEQFF | TGCAGTGCTCGGGACTACCCATACGGTGAGCAGTTCTTC
TRBJ2-1 | TRBV5-4 | TRBD2 | - | CASSLGGLADLNNEQFF | TGTGCCAGCAGCTTGGGAGGACTAGCGGACCTCAACAATGAGCAGTTCTTC
TRBJ2-5 | TRBV7-7 | - | many | CASSQDRGETQYF | TGTGCTAGCAGCCAGGACCGCGGGGAGACCCAGTACTTC
TRBJ2-6 | TRBV20-1 | TRBD1 | - | CSALTRDRGTGANVLTF | TGCAGTGCCCTAACCCGGGACAGGGGGACTGGGGCCAACGTCCTGACTTTC
TRBJ1-4 | TRBV2 | TRBD1 | - | CASSWTGFEKLFF | TGTGCCAGCAGTTGGACAGGGTTTGAAAAACTGTTTTTT
TRBJ2-3 | TRBV4-1 | TRBD1 | - | CASSQQGADTQYF | TGCGCCAGCAGCCAACAGGGGGCAGATACGCAGTATTTT
TRBJ2-2 | TRBV6-5 | - | few | CASSYVGYGELFF | TGTGCCAGCAGTTATGTAGGCTACGGGGAGCTGTTTTTT
TRBJ1-2 | TRBV29-1 | TRBD1 | few | CSVAQGPNYGYTF | TGCAGCGTTGCACAGGGGCCTAACTATGGCTACACCTTC
TRBJ2-5 | TRBV24-1 | TRBD1 | - | CATSDRRDSYKETQYF | TGTGCCACCAGTGATCGACGGGACAGTTACAAAGAGACCCAGTACTTC
TRBJ2-4 | TRBV6-2/TRBV6-3 | - | few | CASSYSGSKNIQYF | TGTGCCAGCAGTTACTCCGGGTCGAAAAACATTCAGTACTTC
TRBJ2-2 | TRBV5-4 | TRBD2 | - | CALSPSGRGTGELFF | TGTGCCCTGAGCCCTAGCGGGAGGGGCACCGGGGAGCTGTTTTTT
TRBJ2-7 | TRBV2 | - | few | CASSEGHHTGSYEQYF | TGTGCCAGCAGTGAAGGTCATCACACGGGCTCCTACGAGCAGTACTTC
TRBJ2-3 | TRBV7-2 | - | many | CASSTLGADTQYF | TGTGCCAGCAGTACCCTTGGGGCAGATACGCAGTATTTT
TRBJ2-1 | TRBV5-4 | - | - | CASSTGTFNEQFF | TGTGCCAGCAGCACTGGTACGTTCAATGAGCAGTTCTTC
TRBJ2-1 | TRBV6-2/TRBV6-3 | - | many | CASNHAASSYNEQFF | TGTGCCAGCAACCACGCGGCTAGTAGTTACAATGAGCAGTTCTTC
TRBJ2-1 | TRBV7-2 | - | - | CASSLEGHPYNEQFF | TGTGCCAGCAGCTTAGAGGGGCACCCCTACAATGAGCAGTTCTTC
TRBJ1-3 | TRBV19 | - | - | CASTSPGNTIYF | TGTGCCAGTACCTCGCCCGGGAACACCATATATTTT
TRBJ1-5 | TRBV7-2 | - | many | CASSRQPLNQPQHF | TGTGCCAGCAGCCGCCAACCACTCAATCAGCCCCAGCATTTT
TRBJ1-6 | TRBV4-2 | - | many | CASSQEWQRNSPLHF | TGTGCCAGCAGCCAAGAATGGCAGAGAAATTCACCCCTCCACTTT
TRBJ1-1 | TRBV27 | TRBD1 | few | CASSPRGARDTEAFF | TGTGCCAGCAGTCCCAGGGGGGCAAGGGACACTGAAGCTTTCTTT
TRBJ1-4 | TRBV12-3/TRBV12-4 | - | - | CASSLRGGKLFF | TGTGCCAGCAGCCTCCGGGGGGGGAAACTGTTTTTT
TRBJ1-1 | TRBV19 | - | - | CASSKGFGTEAFF | TGTGCCAGTAGTAAGGGGTTTGGCACTGAAGCTTTCTTT
TRBJ1-2 | TRBV5-4 | - | - | CASRLAGGAKGYTF | TGTGCCAGCCGTTTGGCGGGGGGCGCGAAAGGCTACACCTTC
TRBJ1-5 | TRBV7-2 | - | many | CASSLDRATRDFQHF | TGTGCCAGCAGCTTAGACAGGGCCACCCGGGATTTCCAGCATTTT
TRBJ1-4 | TRBV7-6 | - | - | CASSLAPGRNEKLFF | TGTGCCAGCAGCTTAGCGCCCGGGCGTAATGAAAAACTGTTTTTT
TRBJ2-1 | TRBV7-3 | - | - | CASSPSHAYNEQFF | TGTGCCAGCAGCCCTTCTCACGCCTACAATGAGCAGTTCTTC
TRBJ2-5 | TRBV5-6 | - | few | CASSFSGGQETQYF | TGTGCCAGCAGCTTTTCTGGCGGCCAAGAGACCCAGTACTTC
TRBJ2-7 | TRBV4-2 | - | - | CASSRLPVKGNNGYEQYF | TGTGCCAGCAGCCGACTCCCGGTTAAGGGTAACAATGGCTACGAGCAGTACTTC
TRBJ2-7 | TRBV6-1 | - | - | CASSEGAGLWRAAYEQYF | TGTGCCAGCAGTGAAGGTGCGGGTTTATGGCGGGCAGCCTACGAGCAGTACTTC
TRBJ2-1 | TRBV6-2/TRBV6-3 | TRBD2 | - | CASWTSVYNEQFF | TGTGCCAGCTGGACTAGCGTTTACAATGAGCAGTTCTTC
TRBJ1-1 | TRBV19 | TRBD1 | many | CASSFSGGVGTEAFF | TGTGCCAGTAGCTTTTCAGGGGGTGTGGGCACTGAAGCTTTCTTT
TRBJ2-5 | TRBV29-1 | - | - | CSVEDPPNQETQYF | TGCAGCGTTGAAGATCCGCCTAACCAAGAGACCCAGTACTTC
TRBJ1-2 | TRBV7-9 | - | few | CASSLEWGGGYTF | TGTGCCAGCAGCTTAGAGTGGGGCGGCGGCTACACCTTC
TRBJ1-1 | TRBV7-3 | - | - | CASSPLEWGHTEGAFF | TGTGCCAGCAGCCCCCTAGAATGGGGCCATACTGAGGGAGCTTTCTTT
TRBJ1-3 | TRBV14 | - | - | CASSQERRTIYF | TGTGCCAGCAGCCAAGAGCGCCGCACCATATATTTT